This TCR beta chain was identified during a study of cytomegalovirus exposure and HLA in healthy donors. As for the study in general: There were fewer than 500 genotyped donors. Of these, 75% to 85% fell in the genetic ancestry cluster associated with self-reported Caucasian donors.

Primers: 60 Vbeta forward and 13 Jbeta reverse. TCRdb keeps only in-frame clones here, not all; method: immunoSEQ multiplex PCR. The sample includes under 200,000 clones, around 80% of them seen just once. General study results and limits: The study found most TCR sequences rare, yet found some public TCRs in many donors. Analysis was carried out at a later point, and it linked a missense DCLRE1C variant to TCR beta V- and J-gene trimming.

A remark on this clone: What it recognizes is unknown.

The specimen was PBMCs. The clonotype originates from a woman aged 40 to 50 in good health and CMV-seronegative.

CDR3 bases: TGTGCCTGGACCCACCTAGCGGGGGACACCGGGGAGCTGTTTTTT. Protein: CAWTHLAGDTGELFF. The rearrangement joins TRBV30 to TRBJ2-2, with TRBD2 matching over 10 bases. This CDR3 is 15 amino acids long. V lost 4 bases to trimming and J lost 3 bases; unmatched junction nucleotides: 5. Germline values: CDR1 GTSNPN, CDR2 SVGIG (reference sequence). Filled out from reference TRBV30 and TRBJ2-2, the complete variable domain reads SQTIHQWPATLVQPVGSPLSLECTVEGTSNPNLYWYRQAAGRGLQLLFYSVGIGQISSEVPQNLSASRPQDRQFILSSKKLLLSDSGFYLCAWTHLAGDTGELFFGEGSRLTVL.